This T cell receptor (beta chain) was captured by sequencing in a study of blood T cell repertoires in COVID-19. Study-level background: Specimens from acute and convalescent COVID-19 originated in the United States, Italy and Spain. PBMCs, B-cell-depleted T cells, or T cells provided the cDNA or gDNA that made up the material.

Source study methods: Amplified reference gene primers provided the basis for estimating nucleated cell counts. Generated by immunoSEQ multiplex PCR, the TCRdb table keeps only in-frame clones and is missing some. The DNA was the basis for D and trimming; V, J and clone size are from that table. In the table there are 350,000 or so clones, about 91% of which are singletons. Seattle-derived patients entered the study during active infection and were followed longitudinally. From germline, CDR1 is LNHDA and CDR2 SQIVND (reference sequence). The CDR3 totals 15 residues. The germline V and J ends were trimmed by 6 bases and 4 bases, with 19 bases remaining between them.

The source of this sequence is a woman aged 30 to 39 with COVID-19, enrolled during active disease. This chain links TRBV19 with TRBJ2-7; TRBD1 might be the D (5 bases). The sample taken for sequencing was peripheral blood. For the CDR3, the DNA is TGTGCCAGTAGCTCAGCTTGGGCAGGGAATTACGAGCAGTACTTC. Its protein product is CASSSAWAGNYEQYF.